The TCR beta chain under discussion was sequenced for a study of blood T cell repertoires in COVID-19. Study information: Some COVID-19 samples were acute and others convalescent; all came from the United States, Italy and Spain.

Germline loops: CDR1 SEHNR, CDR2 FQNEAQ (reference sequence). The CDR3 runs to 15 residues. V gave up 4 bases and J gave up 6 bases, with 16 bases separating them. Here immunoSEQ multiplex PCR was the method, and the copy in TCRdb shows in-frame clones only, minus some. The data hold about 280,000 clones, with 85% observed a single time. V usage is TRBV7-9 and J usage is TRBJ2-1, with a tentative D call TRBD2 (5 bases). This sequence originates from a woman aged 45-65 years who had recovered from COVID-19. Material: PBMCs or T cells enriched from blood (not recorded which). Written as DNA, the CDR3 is TGTGCCAGCAGCTCACCATCCCATAGCGCCAATGAGCAGTTCTTC. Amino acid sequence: CASSSPSHSANEQFF.